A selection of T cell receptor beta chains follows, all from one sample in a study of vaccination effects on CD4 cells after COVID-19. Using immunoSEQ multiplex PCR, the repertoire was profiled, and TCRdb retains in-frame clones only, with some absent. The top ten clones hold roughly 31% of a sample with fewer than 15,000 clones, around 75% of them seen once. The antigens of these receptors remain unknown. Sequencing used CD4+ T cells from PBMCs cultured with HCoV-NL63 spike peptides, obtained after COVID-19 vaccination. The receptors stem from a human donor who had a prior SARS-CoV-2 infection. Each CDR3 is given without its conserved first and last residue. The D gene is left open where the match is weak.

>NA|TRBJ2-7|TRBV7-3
ASSFPYEQY
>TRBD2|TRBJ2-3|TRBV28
ASSLVAGGTDTQY
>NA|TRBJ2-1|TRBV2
ASGPEYNEQF
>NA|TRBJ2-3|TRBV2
ASSPPFTDTQY
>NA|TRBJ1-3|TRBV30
AWGGISRLPIY
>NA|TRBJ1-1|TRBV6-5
ASSTGPVTEAF
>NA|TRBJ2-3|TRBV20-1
SASGLTDTQY
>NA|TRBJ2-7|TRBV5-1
ASSRGWRGTSLEQY
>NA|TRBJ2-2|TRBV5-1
ASSLNPGSNTGELF
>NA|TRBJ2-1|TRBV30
AWSGGWVVSYNEQF
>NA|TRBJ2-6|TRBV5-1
ASSLLGGGANVLT
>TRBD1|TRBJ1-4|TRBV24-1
ATSDPGQGNEKLF
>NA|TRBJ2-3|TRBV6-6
ASSYPSTDTQY
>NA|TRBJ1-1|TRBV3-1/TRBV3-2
ASSQVEGSEAF
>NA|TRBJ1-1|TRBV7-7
ASSQQAGTEAF